The 2 T cell receptor beta chains below come from one sample, sequenced in a study of Graves' ophthalmopathy and Graves' hyperthyroidism. Beta-chain TCR CDR3 regions were amplified from RNA transcripts. The library came from an HTBI-primed first-round RT-PCR and a second-round multiplex PCR. TCRdb analysed the multiplex PCR reads with MiXCR anew, one entry per CDR3 protein. The sample has approximately 540,000 distinct CDR3 sequences, less than 40% seen once; the top ten hold less than 4.5%. The sample taken for sequencing was peripheral blood or thyroid tissue (not recorded which). Source of these receptors: an adult man with Graves' hyperthyroidism.

The chain combines TRBV29-1 with TRBJ2-7; D is unresolved. Germline V gene sequence: CDR1 SQVTM, CDR2 ANQGSEA. Between the trimmed V and J ends, which lost 4 bases and 5 bases, there was a span of 12 bases. This CDR3 region has 12 residues. The CDR3 DNA is TGCAGCGTTGGACTGGGCCCTAACGAGCAGTACTTC. Its protein is CSVGLGPNEQYF.

This clonotype was observed at least ten times. The chain joins TRBV5-1 to TRBJ2-7, with TRBD2 as a possible D gene (5 bases). CDR1 is SGHRS, CDR2 YFSETQ, per germline. The V end lost 5 bases, the J end lost 2 bases, and 17 bases lay between the germline ends. CDR3 length equals 15 residues. CDR3 nucleotides: TGCGCCAGCAGTGACATGCCGGGAAGCACCTACGAGCAGTACTTC. Translating gives CASSDMPGSTYEQYF.